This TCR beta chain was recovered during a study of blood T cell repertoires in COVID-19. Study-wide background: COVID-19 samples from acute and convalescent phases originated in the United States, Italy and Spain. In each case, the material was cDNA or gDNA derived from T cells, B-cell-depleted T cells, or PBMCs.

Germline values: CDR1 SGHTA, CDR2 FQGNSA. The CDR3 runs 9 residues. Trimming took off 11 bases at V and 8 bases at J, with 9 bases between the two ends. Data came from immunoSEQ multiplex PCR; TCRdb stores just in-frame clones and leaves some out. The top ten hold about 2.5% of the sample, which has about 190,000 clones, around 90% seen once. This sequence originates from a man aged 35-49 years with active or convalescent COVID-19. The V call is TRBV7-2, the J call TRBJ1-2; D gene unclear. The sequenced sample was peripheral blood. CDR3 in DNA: TGTGCCTTCGGGAGGGGCTACACCTTC. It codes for CAFGRGYTF.